Reported below is one T cell receptor (beta chain). As yet, its antigen is unknown. Both 60 Vbeta primers and 13 Jbeta primers went into the PCR. Original processing methods: As a later analysis found, there were 70 million to 80 million unique TCR beta chains, of which roughly 11 million were shared. Sequencing was performed with immunoSEQ multiplex PCR; in TCRdb, only in-frame clones are kept and a portion is missing. V and J calls and clone size follow that table, whereas D and trimming were derived from the DNA. The repertoire includes some 65,000 clones, around 62% of them detected once, and about 3% sits in the top ten. Unrecorded immune exposures were likely, despite nominal health at sampling. This entry belongs to a study of cytomegalovirus exposure and HLA in healthy donors. Study-wide results and caveats: A cluster of highly shared sequence variants was likely a sequencing artifact. Previously analyzed data showed that most TCR beta V segments were productive at a frequency of about 87% or about 30%.

Per germline, CDR1 LNHDA and CDR2 SQIVND (reference sequence). This CDR3 is 15 amino acids long. After removal of 1 base from V and 4 bases from J, the junction contained 2 bases not matched to a gene. The V gene is TRBV19, the J gene TRBJ1-2; 11 bases match TRBD1. This TCR came from a man aged 25 to 40 in good health and CMV-seronegative. What was sequenced was PBMCs. CDR3 DNA sequence: TGTGCCAGTAGTATAGCTGGGACAGGGGGCTATGGCTACACCTTC. This sequence encodes CASSIAGTGGYGYTF.